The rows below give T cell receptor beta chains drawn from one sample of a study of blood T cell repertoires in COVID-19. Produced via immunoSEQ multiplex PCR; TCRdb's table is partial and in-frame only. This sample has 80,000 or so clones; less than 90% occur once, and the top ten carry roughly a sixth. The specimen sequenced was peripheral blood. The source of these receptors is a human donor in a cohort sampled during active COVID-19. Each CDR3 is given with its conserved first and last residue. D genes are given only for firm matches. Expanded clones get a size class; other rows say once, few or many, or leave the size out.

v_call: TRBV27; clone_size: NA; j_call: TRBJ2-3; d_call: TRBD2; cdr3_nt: TGTGCCAGCAGTTTATCAAAGGGACTAGCGGTAACTAGCACAGATACGCAGTATTTT; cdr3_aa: CASSLSKGLAVTSTDTQYF
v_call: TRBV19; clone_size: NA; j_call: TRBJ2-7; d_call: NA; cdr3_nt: TGTGCCAGTAGTACCGGGTTCCCCTACGAGCAGTACTTC; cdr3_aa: CASSTGFPYEQYF
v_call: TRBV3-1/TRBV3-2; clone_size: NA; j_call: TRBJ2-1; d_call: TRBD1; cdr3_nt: TGTGCCAGCAGCCACCTGGGACAGGATGAGCAGTTCTTC; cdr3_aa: CASSHLGQDEQFF
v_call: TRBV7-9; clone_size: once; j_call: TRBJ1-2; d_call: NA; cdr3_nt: TGTGCCAGCAGCTGGCGACAGGACTATGGCTACACCTTC; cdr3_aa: CASSWRQDYGYTF
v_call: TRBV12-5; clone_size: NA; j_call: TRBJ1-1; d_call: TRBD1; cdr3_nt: TGTGCTAGTGGCACTGGACAGGGCCTTCTGGCTTTCTTT; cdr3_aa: CASGTGQGLLAFF
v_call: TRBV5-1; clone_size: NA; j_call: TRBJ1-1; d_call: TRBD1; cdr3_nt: TGCGCCAGCAGCTCAAGACAGGGGACCAAAGGTGAAGCTTTCTTT; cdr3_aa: CASSSRQGTKGEAFF
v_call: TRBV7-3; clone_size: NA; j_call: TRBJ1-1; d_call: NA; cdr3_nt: TGTGCCAGCAGCAGAGACAGGAACACTGAAGCTTTCTTT; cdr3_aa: CASSRDRNTEAFF
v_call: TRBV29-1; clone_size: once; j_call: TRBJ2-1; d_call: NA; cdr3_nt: TGCAGCGTTGAAGGGGGGCGGAGCTCCTACAATGAGCAGTTCTTC; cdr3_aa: CSVEGGRSSYNEQFF
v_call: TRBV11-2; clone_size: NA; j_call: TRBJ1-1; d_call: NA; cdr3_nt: TGTGCCAGCAGCCCCCAAACAGGGATGAACACTGAAGCTTTCTTT; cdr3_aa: CASSPQTGMNTEAFF
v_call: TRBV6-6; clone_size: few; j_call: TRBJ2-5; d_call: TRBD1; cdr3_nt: TGTGCCAGCAGTGACTCGGGACAGCAAGAGACCCAGTACTTC; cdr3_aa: CASSDSGQQETQYF
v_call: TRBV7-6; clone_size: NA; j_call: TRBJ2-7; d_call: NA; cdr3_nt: TGTGCCAGCAGCTCCCGGCCGGTGGGGGGAGGGGGTGCCTACGAGCAGTACTTC; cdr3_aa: CASSSRPVGGGGAYEQYF
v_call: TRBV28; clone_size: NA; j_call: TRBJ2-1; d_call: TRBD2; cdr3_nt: TGTGCCAGCAGTATGGGCACTAGCGGGGACTACAATGAGCAGTTCTTC; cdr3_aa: CASSMGTSGDYNEQFF
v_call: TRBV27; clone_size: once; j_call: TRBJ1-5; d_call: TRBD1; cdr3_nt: TGTGCCAGCAGTTCGTTAACAGGGGGCATCGGTCAGCCCCAGCATTTT; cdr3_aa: CASSSLTGGIGQPQHF
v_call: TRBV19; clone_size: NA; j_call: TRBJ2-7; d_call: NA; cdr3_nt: TGTGCCAGTAGTATAGCGGCAGGGACCTACGAGCAGTACTTC; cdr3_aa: CASSIAAGTYEQYF
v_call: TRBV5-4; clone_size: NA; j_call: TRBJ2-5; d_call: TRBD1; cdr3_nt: TGTGCCAGCAGCTTGGCGGACAGGGTTGAGACCCAGTACTTC; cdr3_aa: CASSLADRVETQYF